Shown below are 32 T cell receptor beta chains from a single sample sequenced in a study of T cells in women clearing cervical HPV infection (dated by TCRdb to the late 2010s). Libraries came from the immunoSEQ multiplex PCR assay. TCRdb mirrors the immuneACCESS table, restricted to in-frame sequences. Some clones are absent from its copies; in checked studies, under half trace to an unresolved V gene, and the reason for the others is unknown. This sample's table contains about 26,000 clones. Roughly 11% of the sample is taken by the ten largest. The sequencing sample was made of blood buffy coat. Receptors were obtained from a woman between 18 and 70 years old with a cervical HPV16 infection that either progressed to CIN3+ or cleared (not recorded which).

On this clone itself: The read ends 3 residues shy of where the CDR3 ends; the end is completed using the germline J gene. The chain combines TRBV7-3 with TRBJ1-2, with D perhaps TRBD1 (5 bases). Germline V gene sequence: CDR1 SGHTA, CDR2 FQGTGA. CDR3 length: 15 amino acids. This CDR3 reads CASSNLAGVTDTYTF. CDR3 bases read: TGTGCCAGCAGCAACCTAGCGGGGGTAACAGATACC.

CDR3 region: CASWSREHGQYF. The sequenced part of the CDR3 DNA is TGTGCCAGTTGGTCCAGGGAACATGGT. The chain combines TRBV19 with TRBJ2-4, with a weak D call TRBD1 (5 bases). The sequence runs out 3 residues before the end of the CDR3; the remainder is reconstructed from the germline J gene. Germline assignment: CDR1 LNHDA and CDR2 SQIVND (reference sequence). The CDR3 covers 12 residues.

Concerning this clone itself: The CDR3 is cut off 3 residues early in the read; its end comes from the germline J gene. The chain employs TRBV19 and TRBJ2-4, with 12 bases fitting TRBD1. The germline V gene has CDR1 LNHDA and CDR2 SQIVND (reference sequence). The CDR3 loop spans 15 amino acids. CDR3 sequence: CASSIIGTGGYGQYF. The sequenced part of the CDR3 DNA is TGTGCCAGTAGTATTATTGGGACAGGGGGCTATGGT.

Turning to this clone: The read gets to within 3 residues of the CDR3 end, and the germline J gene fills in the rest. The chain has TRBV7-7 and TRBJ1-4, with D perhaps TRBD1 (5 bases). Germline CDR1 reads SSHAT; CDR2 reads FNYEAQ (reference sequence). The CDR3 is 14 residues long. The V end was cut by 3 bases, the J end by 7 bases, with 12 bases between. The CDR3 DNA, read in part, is TGTGCCAGCAGCTTGCAGGGTATAGGTGAAAAA. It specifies CASSLQGIGEK. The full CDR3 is CASSLQGIGEKLFF.

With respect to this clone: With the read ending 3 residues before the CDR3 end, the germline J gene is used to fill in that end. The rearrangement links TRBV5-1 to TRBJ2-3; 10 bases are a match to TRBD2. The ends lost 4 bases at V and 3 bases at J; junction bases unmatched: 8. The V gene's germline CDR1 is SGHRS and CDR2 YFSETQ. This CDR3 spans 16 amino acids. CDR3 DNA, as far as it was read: TGCGCCAGCAGCCCCGGACTAGCGGTGACAACAGATACG. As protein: CASSPGLAVTTDT. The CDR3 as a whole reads CASSPGLAVTTDTQYF.

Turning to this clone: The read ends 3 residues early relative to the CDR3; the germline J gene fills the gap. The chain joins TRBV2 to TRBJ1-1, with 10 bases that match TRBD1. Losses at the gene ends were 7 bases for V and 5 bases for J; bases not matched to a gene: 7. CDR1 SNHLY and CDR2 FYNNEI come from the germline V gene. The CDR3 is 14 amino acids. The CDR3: CASIDGTGVTEAFF. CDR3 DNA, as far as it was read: TGTGCCAGCATAGACGGGACAGGGGTTACTGAA.

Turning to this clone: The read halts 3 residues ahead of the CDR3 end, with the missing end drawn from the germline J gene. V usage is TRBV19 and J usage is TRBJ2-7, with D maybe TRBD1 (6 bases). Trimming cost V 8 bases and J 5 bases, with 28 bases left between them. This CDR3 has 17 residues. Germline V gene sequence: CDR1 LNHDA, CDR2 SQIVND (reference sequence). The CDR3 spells CASAHHPRQGNFDEQYF. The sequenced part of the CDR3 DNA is TGTGCCAGTGCCCACCACCCCCGCCAGGGGAATTTCGACGAG.

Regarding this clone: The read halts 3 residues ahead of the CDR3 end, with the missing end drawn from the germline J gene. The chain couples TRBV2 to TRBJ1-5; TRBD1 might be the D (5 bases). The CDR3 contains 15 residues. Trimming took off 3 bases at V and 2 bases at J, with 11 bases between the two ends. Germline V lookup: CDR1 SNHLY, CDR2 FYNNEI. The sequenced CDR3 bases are TGTGCCAGCAGTGAGGGGCGGCAGGGCAATCAGCCC. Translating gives CASSEGRQGNQP. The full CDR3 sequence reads CASSEGRQGNQPQHF. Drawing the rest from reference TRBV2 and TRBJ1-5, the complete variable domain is EPEVTQTPSHQVTQMGQEVILRCVPISNHLYFYWYRQILGQKVEFLVSFYNNEISEKSEIFDDQFSVERPDGSNFTLKIRSTKLEDSAMYFCASSEGRQGNQPQHFGDGTRLSIL.

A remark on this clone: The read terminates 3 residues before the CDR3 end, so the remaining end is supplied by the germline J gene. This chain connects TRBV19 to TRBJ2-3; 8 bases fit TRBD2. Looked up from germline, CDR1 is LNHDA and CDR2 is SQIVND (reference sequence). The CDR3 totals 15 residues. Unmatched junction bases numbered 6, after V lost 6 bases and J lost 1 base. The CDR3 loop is CASRPGGDGTDTQYF. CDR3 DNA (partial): TGTGCCAGTAGGCCCGGGGGGGATGGCACAGATACG.

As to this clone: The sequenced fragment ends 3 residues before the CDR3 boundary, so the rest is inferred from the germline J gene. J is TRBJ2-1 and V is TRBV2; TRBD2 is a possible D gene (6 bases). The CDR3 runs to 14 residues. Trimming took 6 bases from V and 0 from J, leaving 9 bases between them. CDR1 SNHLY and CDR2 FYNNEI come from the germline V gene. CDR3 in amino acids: CASSGGSSYNEQFF. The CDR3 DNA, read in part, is TGTGCCAGCAGCGGGGGAAGCTCCTACAATGAG. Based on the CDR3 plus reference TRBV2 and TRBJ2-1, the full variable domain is EPEVTQTPSHQVTQMGQEVILRCVPISNHLYFYWYRQILGQKVEFLVSFYNNEISEKSEIFDDQFSVERPDGSNFTLKIRSTKLEDSAMYFCASSGGSSYNEQFFGPGTRLTVL.

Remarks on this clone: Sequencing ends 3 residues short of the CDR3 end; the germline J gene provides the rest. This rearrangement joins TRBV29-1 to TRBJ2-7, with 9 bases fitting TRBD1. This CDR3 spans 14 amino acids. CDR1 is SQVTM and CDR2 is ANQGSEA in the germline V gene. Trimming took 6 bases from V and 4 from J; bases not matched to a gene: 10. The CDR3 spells CSVGPPGQGYEQYF. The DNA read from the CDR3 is TGCAGCGTGGGCCCGCCGGGACAGGGTTACGAG.

This CDR3 is CSVEDRATYNEQFF. Partial CDR3 DNA: TGCAGCGTTGAAGACAGGGCAACCTACAATGAG. The rearrangement uses TRBV29-1 and TRBJ2-1; possibly TRBD1 for D (5 bases). Coverage ceases 3 residues before the CDR3 finishes, and the germline J gene fills in the end. The germline V and J ends were trimmed by 0 bases and 2 bases, with 8 bases remaining between them. Germline CDR1 is SQVTM and CDR2 is ANQGSEA. There are 14 residues in the CDR3.

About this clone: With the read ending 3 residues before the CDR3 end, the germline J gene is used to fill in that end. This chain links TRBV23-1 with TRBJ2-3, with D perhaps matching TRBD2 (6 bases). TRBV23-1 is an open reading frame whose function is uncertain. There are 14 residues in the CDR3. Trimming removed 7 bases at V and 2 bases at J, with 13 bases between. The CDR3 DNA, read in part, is TGCGCCAGCACACCTAGCGCGGACACAGATACG. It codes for CASTPSADTDT. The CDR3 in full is CASTPSADTDTQYF.

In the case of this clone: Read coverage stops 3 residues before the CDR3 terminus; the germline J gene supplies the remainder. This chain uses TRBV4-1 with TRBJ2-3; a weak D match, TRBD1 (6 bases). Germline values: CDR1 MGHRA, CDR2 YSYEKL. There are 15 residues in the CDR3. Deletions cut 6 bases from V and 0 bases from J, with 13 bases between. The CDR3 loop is CASRVGQRSTDTQYF. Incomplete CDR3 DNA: TGCGCCAGCAGAGTCGGACAGCGTAGCACAGATACG.

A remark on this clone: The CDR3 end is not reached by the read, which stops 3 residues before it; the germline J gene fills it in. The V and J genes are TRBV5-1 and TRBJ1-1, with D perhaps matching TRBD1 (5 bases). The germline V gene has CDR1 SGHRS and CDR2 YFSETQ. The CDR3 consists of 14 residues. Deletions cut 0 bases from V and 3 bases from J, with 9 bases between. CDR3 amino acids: CASSLEGSYTEAFF. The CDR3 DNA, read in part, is TGCGCCAGCAGCTTGGAGGGGTCTTACACTGAA.

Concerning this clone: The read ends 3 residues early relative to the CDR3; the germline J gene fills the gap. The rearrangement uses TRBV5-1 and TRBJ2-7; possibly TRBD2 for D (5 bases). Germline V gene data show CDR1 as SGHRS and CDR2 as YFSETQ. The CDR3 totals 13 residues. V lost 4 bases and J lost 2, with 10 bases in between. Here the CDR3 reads CASSGGPTYEQYF. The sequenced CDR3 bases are TGCGCCAGCAGCGGCGGGCCTACCTACGAG.

The CDR3 loop is CASSLSTEETQYF. The DNA read from the CDR3 is TGTGCCAGCAGCTTGTCGACAGAAGAGACC. The chain employs TRBV5-8 and TRBJ2-5; a possible D gene is TRBD1 (5 bases). The read ends 3 residues before the CDR3 terminus; that terminus is restored from the germline J gene. The V gene lost 1 base and the J gene lost 3 bases, with 7 bases spanning the gap. The CDR3 is 13 amino acids. Germline values: CDR1 SGHTS, CDR2 YDEGEE.

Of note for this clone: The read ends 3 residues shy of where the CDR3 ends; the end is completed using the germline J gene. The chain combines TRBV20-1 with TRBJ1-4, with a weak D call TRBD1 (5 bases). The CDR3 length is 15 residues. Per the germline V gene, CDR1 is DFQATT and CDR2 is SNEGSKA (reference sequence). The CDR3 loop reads CSARAGTGNNSPLFF. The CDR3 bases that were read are TGCAGTGCTAGAGCGGGGACTGGTAATAATTCACCA.

CDR3 bases read: TGCAGTGCTAGGGGCCCAAGGGGATCCTACGAG. Its protein is CSARGPRGSYE. The whole CDR3 is CSARGPRGSYEQYF. The chain employs TRBV20-1 and TRBJ2-7; perhaps TRBD1 as D (5 bases). The read stops 3 residues short of the end of the CDR3; the missing end is completed from the germline J gene. Germline CDR1 and CDR2: DFQATT and SNEGSKA (reference sequence). The CDR3 loop spans 14 amino acids. With 3 bases removed from V and 1 base from J, the gap between germline ends came to 13 bases.

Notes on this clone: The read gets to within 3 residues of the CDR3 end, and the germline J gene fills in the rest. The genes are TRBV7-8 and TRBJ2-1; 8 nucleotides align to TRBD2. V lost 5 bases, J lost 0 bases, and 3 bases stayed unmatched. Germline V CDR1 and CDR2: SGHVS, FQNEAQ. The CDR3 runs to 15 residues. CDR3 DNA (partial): TGTGCCAGCAGCCGGGAGGGGCTCTCCTACAATGAG. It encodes CASSREGLSYNE. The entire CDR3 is CASSREGLSYNEQFF.

CDR3 DNA, as far as it was read: TGTGCCAGTAGTCCGGGACTGCTTAACTATGGT. Translating gives CASSPGLLNYG. The whole CDR3 reads CASSPGLLNYGQYF. The chain has TRBV19 and TRBJ2-4; D possibly corresponds to TRBD2 (6 bases). With the read ending 3 residues before the CDR3 end, the germline J gene is used to fill in that end. The CDR3 loop spans 14 amino acids. Germline CDR1 and CDR2: LNHDA and SQIVND (reference sequence).

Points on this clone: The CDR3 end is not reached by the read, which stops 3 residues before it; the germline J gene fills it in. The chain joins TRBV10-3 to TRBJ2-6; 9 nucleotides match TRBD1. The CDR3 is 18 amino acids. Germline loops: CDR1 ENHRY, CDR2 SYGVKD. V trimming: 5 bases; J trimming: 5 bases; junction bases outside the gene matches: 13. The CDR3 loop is CAISPAGTGSGWANVLTF. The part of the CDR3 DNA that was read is TGTGCCATCAGTCCCGCCGGGACAGGGAGTGGATGGGCCAACGTC.

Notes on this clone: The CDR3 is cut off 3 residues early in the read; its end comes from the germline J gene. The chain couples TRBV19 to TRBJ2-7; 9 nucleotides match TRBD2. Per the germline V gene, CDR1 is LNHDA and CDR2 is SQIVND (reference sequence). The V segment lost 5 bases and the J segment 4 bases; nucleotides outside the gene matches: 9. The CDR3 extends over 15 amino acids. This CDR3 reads CASSVSGGSGYEQYF. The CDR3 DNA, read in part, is TGTGCCAGTAGTGTTAGCGGGGGCTCAGGGTACGAG.

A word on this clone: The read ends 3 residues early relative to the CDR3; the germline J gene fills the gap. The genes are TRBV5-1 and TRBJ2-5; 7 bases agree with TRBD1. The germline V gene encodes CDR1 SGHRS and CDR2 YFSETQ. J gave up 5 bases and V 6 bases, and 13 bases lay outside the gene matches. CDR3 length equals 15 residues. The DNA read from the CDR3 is TGCGCCAGCACCTTAGAAGGGCAGGGGGTTGAGACC. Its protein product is CASTLEGQGVET. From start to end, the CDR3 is CASTLEGQGVETQYF.

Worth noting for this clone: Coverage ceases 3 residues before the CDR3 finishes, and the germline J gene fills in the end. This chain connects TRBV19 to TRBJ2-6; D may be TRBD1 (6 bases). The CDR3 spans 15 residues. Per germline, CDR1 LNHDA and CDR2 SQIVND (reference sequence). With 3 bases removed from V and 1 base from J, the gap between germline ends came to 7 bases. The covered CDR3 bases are TGTGCCAGTAGTATCCAGGGGTCTGGGGCCAACGTC. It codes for CASSIQGSGANV. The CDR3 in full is CASSIQGSGANVLTF.

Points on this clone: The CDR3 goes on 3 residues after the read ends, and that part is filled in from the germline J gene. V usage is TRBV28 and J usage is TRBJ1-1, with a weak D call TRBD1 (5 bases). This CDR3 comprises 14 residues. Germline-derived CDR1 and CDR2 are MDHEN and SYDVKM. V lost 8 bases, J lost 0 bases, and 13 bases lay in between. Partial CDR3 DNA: TGTGCCAGCCATTACGACAGTTTGAACACTGAA. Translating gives CASHYDSLNTE. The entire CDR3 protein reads CASHYDSLNTEAFF. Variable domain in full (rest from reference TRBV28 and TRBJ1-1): DVKVTQSSRYLVKRTGEKVFLECVQDMDHENMFWYRQDPGLGLRLIYFSYDVKMKEKGDIPEGYSVSREKKERFSLILESASTNQTSMYLCASHYDSLNTEAFFGQGTRLTVV.

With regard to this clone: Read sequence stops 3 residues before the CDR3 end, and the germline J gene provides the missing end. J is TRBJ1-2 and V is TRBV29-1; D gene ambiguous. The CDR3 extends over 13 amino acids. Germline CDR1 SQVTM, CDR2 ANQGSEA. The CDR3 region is CSVARTDLSGYTF. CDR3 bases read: TGCAGCGTTGCCAGAACCGACTTGTCAGGC.

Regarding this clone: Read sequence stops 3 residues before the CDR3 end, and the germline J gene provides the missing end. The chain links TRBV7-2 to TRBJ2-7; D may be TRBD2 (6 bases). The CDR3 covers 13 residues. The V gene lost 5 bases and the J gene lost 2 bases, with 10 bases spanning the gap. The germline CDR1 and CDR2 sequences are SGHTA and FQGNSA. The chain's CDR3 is CASSLGTPYEQYF. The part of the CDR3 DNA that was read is TGTGCCAGCAGCCTCGGGACTCCCTACGAG.

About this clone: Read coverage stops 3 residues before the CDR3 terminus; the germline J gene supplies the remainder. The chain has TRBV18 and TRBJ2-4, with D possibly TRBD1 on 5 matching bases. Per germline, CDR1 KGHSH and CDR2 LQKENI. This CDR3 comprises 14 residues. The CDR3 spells CASSPPTDNYGQYF. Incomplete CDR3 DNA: TGTGCCAGCTCACCCCCGACAGATAACTATGGT.

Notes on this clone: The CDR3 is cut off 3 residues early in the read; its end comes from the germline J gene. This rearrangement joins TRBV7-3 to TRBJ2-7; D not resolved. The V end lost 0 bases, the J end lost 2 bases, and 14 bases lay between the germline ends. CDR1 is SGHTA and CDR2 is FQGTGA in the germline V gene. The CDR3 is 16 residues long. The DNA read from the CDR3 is TGTGCCAGCAGCTTAACGAGTCTCGGCGGAACCTACGAG. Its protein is CASSLTSLGGTYE. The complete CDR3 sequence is CASSLTSLGGTYEQYF.

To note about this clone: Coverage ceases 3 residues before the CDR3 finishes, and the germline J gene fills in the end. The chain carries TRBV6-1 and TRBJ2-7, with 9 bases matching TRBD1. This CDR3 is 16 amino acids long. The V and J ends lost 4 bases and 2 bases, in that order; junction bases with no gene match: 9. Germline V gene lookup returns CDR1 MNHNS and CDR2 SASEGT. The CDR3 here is CASSGGGQGRTYEQYF. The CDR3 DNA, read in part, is TGTGCCAGCAGTGGGGGGGGACAGGGCAGGACCTACGAG.

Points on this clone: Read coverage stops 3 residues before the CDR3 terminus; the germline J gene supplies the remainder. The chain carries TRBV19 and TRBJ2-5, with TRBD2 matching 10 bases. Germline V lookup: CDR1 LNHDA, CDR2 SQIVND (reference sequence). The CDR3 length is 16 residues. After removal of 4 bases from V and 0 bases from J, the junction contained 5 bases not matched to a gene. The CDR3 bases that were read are TGTGCCAGTAGTACAGGACTAGCGGTGTACCAAGAGACC. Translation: CASSTGLAVYQET. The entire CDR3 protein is CASSTGLAVYQETQYF.